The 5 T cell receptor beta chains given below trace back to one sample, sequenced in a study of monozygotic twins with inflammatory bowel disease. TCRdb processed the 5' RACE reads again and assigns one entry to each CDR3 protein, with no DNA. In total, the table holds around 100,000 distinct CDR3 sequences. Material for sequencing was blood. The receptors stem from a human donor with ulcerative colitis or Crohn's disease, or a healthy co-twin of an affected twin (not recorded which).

CDR3 amino acids: CASSQDVGTSQAFF. J is TRBJ1-1 and V is TRBV4-3. Germline V gives CDR1 LGHNA, CDR2 YSLEER. This CDR3 is built from 14 residues.

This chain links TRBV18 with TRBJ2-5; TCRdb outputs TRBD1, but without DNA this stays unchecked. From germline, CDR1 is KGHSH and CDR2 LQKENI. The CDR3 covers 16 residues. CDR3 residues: CASSPPVEGPEGTQYF.

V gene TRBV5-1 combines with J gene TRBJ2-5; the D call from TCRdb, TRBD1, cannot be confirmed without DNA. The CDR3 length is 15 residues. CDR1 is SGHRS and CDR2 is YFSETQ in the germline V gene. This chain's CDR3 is CASSPGFGGVETQYF.

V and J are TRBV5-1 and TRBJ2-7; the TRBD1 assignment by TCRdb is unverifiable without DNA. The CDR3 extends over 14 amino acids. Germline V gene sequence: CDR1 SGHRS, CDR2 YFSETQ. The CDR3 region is CASSLERGNYEQYF.

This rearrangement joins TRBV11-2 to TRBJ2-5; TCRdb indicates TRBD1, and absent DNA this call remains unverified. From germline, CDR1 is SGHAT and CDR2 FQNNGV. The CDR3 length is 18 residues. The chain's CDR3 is CASSQDRRTRDRVETQYF. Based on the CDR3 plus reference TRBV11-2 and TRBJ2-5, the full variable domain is EAGVAQSPRYKIIEKRQSVAFWCNPISGHATLYWYQQILGQGPKLLIQFQNNGVVDDSQLPKDRFSAERLKGVDSTLKIQPAKLEDSAVYLCASSQDRRTRDRVETQYFGPGTRLLVL.